This T cell receptor beta chain came from a study of human T cells and chemical hapten exposure. MiXCR, applied by TCRdb to the RACE reads, yields one record per CDR3 protein. This table holds about 250,000 distinct CDR3 sequences, over 7.5% found once. Time point described: pre-sensitization, week 0. The treatment here: therapeutic diphenylcyclopropenone sensitization with weekly scalp DPC. The germline V gene encodes CDR1 KGHDR and CDR2 SFDVKD. With 9 bases clipped from V and 8 bases from J, the junction kept 4 bases outside the gene matches. The CDR3 covers 11 residues. This receptor was identified in a man younger than 35 with alopecia areata. Some clones in this sample may be carry-over from other donors' samples. Material: whole blood, obtained in connection with sensitization to the hapten diphenylcyclopropenone (DPC). V and J are TRBV24-1 and TRBJ1-1; 8 nucleotides match TRBD1. CDR3 sequence (DNA): TGTGCCACCGGACAGGGAGGGGAAGCTTTCTTT. Its protein is CATGQGGEAFF.